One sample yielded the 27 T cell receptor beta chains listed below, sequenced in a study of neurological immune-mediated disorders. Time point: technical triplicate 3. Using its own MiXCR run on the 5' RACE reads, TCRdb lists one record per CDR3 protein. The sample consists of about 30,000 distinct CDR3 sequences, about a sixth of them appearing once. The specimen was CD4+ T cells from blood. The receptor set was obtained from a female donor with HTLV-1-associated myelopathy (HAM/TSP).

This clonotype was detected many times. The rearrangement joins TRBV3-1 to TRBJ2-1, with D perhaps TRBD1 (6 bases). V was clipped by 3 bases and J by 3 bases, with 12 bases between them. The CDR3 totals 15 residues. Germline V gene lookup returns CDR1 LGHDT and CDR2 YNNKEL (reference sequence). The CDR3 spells CASSQKGVDYNEQFF. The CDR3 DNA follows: TGTGCCAGCAGCCAGAAGGGGGTGGACTACAATGAGCAGTTCTTC.

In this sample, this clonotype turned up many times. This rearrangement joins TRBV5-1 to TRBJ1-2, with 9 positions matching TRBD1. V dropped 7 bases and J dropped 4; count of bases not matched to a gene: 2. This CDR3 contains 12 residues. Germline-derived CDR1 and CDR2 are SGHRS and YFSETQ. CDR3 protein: CASGQGPYGYTF. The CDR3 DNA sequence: TGCGCCAGCGGACAGGGGCCCTATGGCTACACCTTC.

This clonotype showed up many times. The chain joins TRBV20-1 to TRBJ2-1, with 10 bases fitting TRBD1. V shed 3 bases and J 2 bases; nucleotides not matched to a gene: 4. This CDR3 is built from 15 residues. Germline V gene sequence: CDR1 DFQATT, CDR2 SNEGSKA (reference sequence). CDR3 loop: CSASMDRGAYNEQFF. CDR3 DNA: TGCAGTGCTAGCATGGACAGGGGGGCCTACAATGAGCAGTTCTTC.

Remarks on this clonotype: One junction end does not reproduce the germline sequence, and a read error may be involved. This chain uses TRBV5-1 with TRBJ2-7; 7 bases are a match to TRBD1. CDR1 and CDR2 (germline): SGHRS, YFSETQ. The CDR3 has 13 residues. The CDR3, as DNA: TGTGCCAGCAGGACAGGCCTCTCCCACGAGCAGTACTTC. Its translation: CASRTGLSHEQYF.

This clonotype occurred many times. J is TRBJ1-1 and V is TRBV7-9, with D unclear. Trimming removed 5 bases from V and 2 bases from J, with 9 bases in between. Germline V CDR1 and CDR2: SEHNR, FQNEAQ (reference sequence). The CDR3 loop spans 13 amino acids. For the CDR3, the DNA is TGTGCCAGCAGCCCGGACCTAAACACTGAAGCTTTCTTT. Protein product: CASSPDLNTEAFF.

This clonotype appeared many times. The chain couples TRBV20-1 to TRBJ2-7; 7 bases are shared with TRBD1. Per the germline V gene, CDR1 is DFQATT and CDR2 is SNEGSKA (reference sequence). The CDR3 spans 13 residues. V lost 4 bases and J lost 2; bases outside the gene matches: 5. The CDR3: CSAKRDSPYEQYF. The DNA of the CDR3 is TGCAGTGCTAAACGGGACAGTCCCTACGAGCAGTACTTC.

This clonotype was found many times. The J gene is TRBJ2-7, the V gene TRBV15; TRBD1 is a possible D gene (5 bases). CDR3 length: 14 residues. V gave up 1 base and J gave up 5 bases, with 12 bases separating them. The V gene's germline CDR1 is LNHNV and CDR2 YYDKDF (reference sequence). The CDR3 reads CATSRVQGVHEQYF. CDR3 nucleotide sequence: TGTGCCACCAGCAGAGTCCAGGGTGTCCACGAGCAGTACTTC.

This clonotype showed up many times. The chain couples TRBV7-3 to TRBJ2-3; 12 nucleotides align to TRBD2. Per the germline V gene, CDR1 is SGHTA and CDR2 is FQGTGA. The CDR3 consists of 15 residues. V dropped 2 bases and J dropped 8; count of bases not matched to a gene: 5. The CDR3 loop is CASSLLAGGPGTQYF. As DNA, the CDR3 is TGTGCCAGCAGCTTACTAGCGGGGGGGCCCGGTACGCAGTATTTT.

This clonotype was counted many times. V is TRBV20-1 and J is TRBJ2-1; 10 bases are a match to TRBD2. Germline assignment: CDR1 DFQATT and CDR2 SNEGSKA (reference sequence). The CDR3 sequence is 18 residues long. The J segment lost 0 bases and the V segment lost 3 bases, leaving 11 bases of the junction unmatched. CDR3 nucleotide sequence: TGCAGTGCTAGTATACTAGCGGGGCGTATTAGCTCCTACAATGAGCAGTTCTTC. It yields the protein CSASILAGRISSYNEQFF.

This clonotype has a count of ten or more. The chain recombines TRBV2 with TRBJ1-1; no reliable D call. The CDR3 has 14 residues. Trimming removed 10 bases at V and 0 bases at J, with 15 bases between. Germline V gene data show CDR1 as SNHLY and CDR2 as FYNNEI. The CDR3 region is CATLPNRLNTEAFF. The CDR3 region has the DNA TGTGCCACCCTCCCCAACAGACTGAACACTGAAGCTTTCTTT.

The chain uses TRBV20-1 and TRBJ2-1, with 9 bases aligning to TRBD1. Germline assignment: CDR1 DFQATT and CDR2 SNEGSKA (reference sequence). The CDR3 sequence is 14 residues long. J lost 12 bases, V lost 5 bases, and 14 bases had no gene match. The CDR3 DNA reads TGCAGTGCTGTCACAGGGGGCTGGACAGATACGCAGTTCTTC. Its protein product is CSAVTGGWTDTQFF.

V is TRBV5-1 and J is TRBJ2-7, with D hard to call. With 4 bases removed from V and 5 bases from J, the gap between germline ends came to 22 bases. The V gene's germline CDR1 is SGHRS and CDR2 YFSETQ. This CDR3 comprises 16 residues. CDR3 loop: CASSEIPGHPRDEQYF. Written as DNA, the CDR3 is TGCGCCAGCAGCGAAATCCCGGGCCACCCTCGGGACGAGCAGTACTTC.

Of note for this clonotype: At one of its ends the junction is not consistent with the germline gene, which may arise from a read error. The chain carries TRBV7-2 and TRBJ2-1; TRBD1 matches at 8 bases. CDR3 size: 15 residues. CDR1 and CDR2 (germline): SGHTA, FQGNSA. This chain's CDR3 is CASSNDGQGYNEKFF. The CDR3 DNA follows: TGTGCCAGCAGTAACGACGGACAGGGATACAATGAGAAGTTCTTC.

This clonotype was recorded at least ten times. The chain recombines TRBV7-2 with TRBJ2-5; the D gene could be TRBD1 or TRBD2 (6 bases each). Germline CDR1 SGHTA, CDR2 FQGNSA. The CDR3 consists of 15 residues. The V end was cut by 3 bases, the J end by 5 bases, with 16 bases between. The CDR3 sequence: CASSFQGGGGETQYF. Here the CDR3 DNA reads TGTGCCAGCAGCTTCCAGGGCGGAGGGGGGGAGACCCAGTACTTC.

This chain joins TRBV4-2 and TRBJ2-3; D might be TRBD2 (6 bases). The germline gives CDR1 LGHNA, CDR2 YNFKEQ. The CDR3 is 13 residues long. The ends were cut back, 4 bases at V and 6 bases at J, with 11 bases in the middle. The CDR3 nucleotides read TGTGCCAGCAGCCTAGAGGGGAGGGATACGCAGTATTTT. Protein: CASSLEGRDTQYF.

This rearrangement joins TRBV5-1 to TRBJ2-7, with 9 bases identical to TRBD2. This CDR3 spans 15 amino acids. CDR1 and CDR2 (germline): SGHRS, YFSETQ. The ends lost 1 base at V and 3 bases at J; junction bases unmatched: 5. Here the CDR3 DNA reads TGCGCCAGCAGCTTGTCGGCTAGCGGGGTCTACGAGCAGTACTTC. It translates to CASSLSASGVYEQYF.

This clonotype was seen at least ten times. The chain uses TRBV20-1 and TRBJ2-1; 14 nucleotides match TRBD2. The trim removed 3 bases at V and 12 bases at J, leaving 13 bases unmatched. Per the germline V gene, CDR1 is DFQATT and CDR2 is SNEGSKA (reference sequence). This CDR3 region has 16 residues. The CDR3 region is CSASELGLAGGGGQFF. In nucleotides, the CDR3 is TGCAGTGCTAGCGAGCTTGGACTAGCGGGAGGAGGCGGGCAGTTCTTC.

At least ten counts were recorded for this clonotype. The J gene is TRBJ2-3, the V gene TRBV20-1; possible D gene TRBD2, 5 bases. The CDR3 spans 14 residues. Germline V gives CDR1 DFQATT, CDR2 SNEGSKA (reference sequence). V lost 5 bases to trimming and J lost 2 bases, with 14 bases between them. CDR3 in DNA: TGCAGTGCTTCTGGACTCATAAACACAGATACGCAGTATTTT. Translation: CSASGLINTDTQYF.

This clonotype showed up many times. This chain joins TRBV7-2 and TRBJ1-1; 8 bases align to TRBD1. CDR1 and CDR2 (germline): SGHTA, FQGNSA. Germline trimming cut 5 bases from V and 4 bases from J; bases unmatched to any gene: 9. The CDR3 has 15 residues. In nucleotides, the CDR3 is TGTGCCAGCAGCCACCGACAGGGGCAGGGCACTGAAGCTTTCTTT. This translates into CASSHRQGQGTEAFF.

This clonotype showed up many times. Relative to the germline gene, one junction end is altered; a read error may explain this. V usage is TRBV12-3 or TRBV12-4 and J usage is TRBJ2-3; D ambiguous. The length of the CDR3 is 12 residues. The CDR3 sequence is CASSLVKDTQYF. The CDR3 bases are TGTGCCAGCAGCTTAGTAAAAGATACGCAGTATTTT.

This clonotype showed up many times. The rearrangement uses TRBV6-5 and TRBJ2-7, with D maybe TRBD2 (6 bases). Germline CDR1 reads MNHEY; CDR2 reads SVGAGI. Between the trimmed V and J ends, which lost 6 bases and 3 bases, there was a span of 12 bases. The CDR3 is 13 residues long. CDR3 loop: CASSSPGGYEQYF. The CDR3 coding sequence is TGTGCCAGCAGCTCCCCCGGGGGCTACGAGCAGTACTTC.

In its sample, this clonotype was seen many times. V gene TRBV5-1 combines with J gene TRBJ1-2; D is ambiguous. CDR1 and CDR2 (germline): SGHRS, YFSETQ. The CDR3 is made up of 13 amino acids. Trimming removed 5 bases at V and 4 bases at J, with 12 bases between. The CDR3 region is CASSPDGAYGYTF. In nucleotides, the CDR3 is TGCGCCAGCAGTCCGGACGGCGCCTATGGCTACACCTTC.

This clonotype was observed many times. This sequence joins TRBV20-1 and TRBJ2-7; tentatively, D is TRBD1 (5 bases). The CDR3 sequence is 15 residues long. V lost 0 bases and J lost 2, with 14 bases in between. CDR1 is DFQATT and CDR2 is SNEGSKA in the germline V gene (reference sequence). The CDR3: CSARDRGGEAYEQYF. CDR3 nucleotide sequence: TGCAGTGCTAGAGATAGGGGCGGCGAGGCCTACGAGCAGTACTTC.

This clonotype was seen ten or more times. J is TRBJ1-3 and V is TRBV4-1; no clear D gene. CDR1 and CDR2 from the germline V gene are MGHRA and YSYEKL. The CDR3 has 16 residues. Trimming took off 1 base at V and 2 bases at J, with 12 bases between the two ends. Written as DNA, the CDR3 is TGCGCCAGCAGCCAAGTCGGAAAACTCCCTGGAAACACCATATATTTT. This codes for CASSQVGKLPGNTIYF.

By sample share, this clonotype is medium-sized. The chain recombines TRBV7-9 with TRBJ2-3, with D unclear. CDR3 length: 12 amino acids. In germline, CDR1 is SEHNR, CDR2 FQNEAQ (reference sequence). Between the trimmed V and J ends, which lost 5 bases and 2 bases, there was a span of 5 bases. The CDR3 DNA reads TGTGCCAGCAGCCCCCCCACAGATACGCAGTATTTT. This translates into CASSPPTDTQYF.

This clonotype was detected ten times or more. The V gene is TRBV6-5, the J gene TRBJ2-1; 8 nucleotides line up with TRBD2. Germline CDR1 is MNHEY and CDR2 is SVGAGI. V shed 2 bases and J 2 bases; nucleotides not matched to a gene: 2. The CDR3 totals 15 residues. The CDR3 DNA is TGTGCCAGCAGTTACCCGGGGGGGGCCTACAATGAGCAGTTCTTC. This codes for CASSYPGGAYNEQFF.

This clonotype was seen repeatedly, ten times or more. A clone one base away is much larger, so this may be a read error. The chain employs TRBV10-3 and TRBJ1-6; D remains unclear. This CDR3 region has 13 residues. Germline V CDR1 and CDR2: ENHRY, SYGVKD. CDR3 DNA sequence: TGTGCCATCAATGAGTCGCAGCTGTCACCCCTCCACTTT. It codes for CAINESQLSPLHF.